The present T cell receptor (beta chain) was sequenced within a study of T cell responses to AZD1222 COVID-19 vaccine. The study's findings and limits: The study identified only six AZD1222 recipients as seropositive at baseline. The study found Spike-specific TCR breadth and depth rose after two AZD1222 doses.

Combined were second doses at about 4 or about 12 weeks. Generated by immunoSEQ multiplex PCR, the TCRdb table keeps only in-frame clones and is missing some. The repertoire holds about 59,000 clones, roughly 87% seen once, with 6.1% in the top ten. This clone appeared a single time. Its antigen is not identified. The material sequenced was peripheral blood, taken 28 days after the second AZD1222 dose. The receptor was derived from an adult who received the AZD1222 COVID-19 vaccine.

The CDR3 DNA reads as TGTGCCATCAGTGTTCCGGGTAACTCCTACGAGCAGTACTTC. Encoded protein: CAISVPGNSYEQYF. This chain uses TRBV10-3 with TRBJ2-7; the D is unclear. The ends were cut back, 4 bases at V and 0 bases at J, with 10 bases in the middle. The CDR3 length is 14 residues. Looked up from germline, CDR1 is ENHRY and CDR2 is SYGVKD.